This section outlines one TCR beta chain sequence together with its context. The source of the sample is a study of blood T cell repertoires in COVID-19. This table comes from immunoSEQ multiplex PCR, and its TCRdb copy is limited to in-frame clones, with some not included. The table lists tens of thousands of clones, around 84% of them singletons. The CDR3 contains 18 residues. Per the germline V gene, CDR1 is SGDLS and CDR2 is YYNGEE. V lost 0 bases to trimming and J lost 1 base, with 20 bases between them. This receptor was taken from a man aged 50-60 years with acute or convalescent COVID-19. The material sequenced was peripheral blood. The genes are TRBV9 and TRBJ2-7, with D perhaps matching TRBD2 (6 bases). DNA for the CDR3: TGTGCCAGCAGCGTAGCTACCACTAGCCTCACAACTTCCTACGAGCAGTACTTC. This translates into CASSVATTSLTTSYEQYF.